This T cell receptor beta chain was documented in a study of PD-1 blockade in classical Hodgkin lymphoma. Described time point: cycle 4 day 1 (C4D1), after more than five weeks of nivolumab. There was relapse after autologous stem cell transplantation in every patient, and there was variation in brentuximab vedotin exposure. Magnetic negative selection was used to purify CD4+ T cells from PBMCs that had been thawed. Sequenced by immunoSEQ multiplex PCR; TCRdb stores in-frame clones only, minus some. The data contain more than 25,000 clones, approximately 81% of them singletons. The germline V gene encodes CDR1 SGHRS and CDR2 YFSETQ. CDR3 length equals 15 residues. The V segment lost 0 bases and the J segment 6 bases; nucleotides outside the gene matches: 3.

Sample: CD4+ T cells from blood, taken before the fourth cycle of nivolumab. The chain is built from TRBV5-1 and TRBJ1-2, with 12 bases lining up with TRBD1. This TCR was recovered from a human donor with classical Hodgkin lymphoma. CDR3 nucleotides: TGCGCCAGCAGCTTGGCCGGGACAGGGGGCAATGGCTACACCTTC. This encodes CASSLAGTGGNGYTF.